The rows below give T cell receptor beta chains drawn from one sample of a study of T cells in localized non-small cell lung cancer. Some clones are missing from TCRdb's copy, which holds only in-frame ones; the method was immunoSEQ multiplex PCR. The sample lists 15,000 to 18,000 clones; roughly 86% were seen once. The sample was peripheral blood mononuclear cells, taken before any cancer treatment. These receptors originate from a male donor at least 60 years old with stage II lung adenocarcinoma. Both conserved end residues are part of each CDR3. The order of the fields is clone size, V gene, J gene, D gene, CDR3 DNA, CDR3 protein. A D gene is named only where the DNA matches it firmly. For some rows the clone size is stated as once, few or many, or as a class when expanded; others skip it.

>.|TRBV2|TRBJ1-1|.
TGTGCCAGCAGTGAAGTGAGAGAGAGTTCTGAAGCTTTCTTT
CASSEVRESSEAFF
>.|TRBV28|TRBJ2-5|.
TGTGCCAGCAGTTTGAGACAGGCCCTTGGAGAGACCCAGTACTTC
CASSLRQALGETQYF
>.|TRBV4-2|TRBJ1-1|.
TGTGCCAGCAGCCAAGATGCGGGGAACACTGAAGCTTTCTTT
CASSQDAGNTEAFF
>.|TRBV4-1|TRBJ1-1|.
TGCGCCAGCTCTCCGGAGGACCTCATGAACACTGAAGCTTTCTTT
CASSPEDLMNTEAFF
>.|TRBV18|TRBJ2-1|.
TGTGCCAGCTCACCACCCAGTGGAGGAGCTGCTGATAGAGGTGAGCAGTTCTTC
CASSPPSGGAADRGEQFF
>.|TRBV5-4|TRBJ2-3|TRBD1
TGTGCCATCCGACAGGGAGCCAGCACAGATACGCAGTATTTT
CAIRQGASTDTQYF
>.|TRBV18|TRBJ1-1|.
TGTGCCACCAACGGGGGGGGATCCACTGAAGCTTTCTTT
CATNGGGSTEAFF
>.|TRBV29-1|TRBJ1-2|TRBD1
TGCAGCGTTGGACAGGGGGCTTATGGCTACACCTTC
CSVGQGAYGYTF
>once|TRBV18|TRBJ1-1|.
TGTGCCAGCTCAGACGGGGGGGGGACTGAAGCTTTCTTT
CASSDGGGTEAFF
>.|TRBV10-3|TRBJ1-5|.
TGTGCCATCAGGGCAGGGAAAGGTAGCAATCAGCCCCAGCATTTT
CAIRAGKGSNQPQHF
>.|TRBV7-9|TRBJ2-3|.
TGTGCCAGCAGCTTAGATGGGGCGGACACAGATACGCAGTATTTT
CASSLDGADTDTQYF
>.|TRBV19|TRBJ2-7|TRBD2
TGTGCCAGTAGTAGTCCCGGGACTAGCGGGAGGCCGCGCGGAATCTACGAGCAGTACTTC
CASSSPGTSGRPRGIYEQYF
>.|TRBV5-1|TRBJ2-5|.
TGCGCCAGCAGCTTGCTGGGCAGACAACAAGAGACCCAGTACTTC
CASSLLGRQQETQYF
>.|TRBV9|TRBJ2-2|.
TGTGCCAGCAGCGTAGGAAGGTCGTTGTTGACCGGGGAGCTGTTTTTT
CASSVGRSLLTGELFF
>.|TRBV9|TRBJ2-3|.
TGTGCCAGCAACGAGCTTAGCACAGATACGCAGTATTTT
CASNELSTDTQYF
>.|TRBV9|TRBJ2-5|.
TGTGCCAGCAGCGTAGGGGGCAAATCAGAGACCCAGTACTTC
CASSVGGKSETQYF
>once|TRBV7-3|TRBJ2-7|.
TGTGCCAGCAGCGGCCGGGACAAGACCTACGAGCAGTACTTC
CASSGRDKTYEQYF
>.|TRBV6-5|TRBJ1-3|TRBD1
TGTGCCAGCAGTTACTCTGTGAGGGGGCGAGGAAACACCATATATTTT
CASSYSVRGRGNTIYF
>.|TRBV30|TRBJ1-4|.
TGTGCCTGGAGTAGGCCTCCCGATGAAAAACTGTTTTTT
CAWSRPPDEKLFF
>.|TRBV5-1|TRBJ2-7|.
TGCGCCAGCAGTCCAGGGGGGCCCTACGAGCAGTACTTC
CASSPGGPYEQYF
>.|TRBV29-1|TRBJ2-3|.
TGCAGCGTCAGGGCGGGAGATACGCAGTATTTT
CSVRAGDTQYF
>.|TRBV27|TRBJ1-5|TRBD1
TGTGCCAGCAGCTCCTTAGGGACAGGCCTTCAGCCCCAGCATTTT
CASSSLGTGLQPQHF
>.|TRBV2|TRBJ2-1|TRBD2
TGTGCCACCAAGGGACTAGCGGGTCTCGTTAACAATGAGCAGTTCTTC
CATKGLAGLVNNEQFF
>.|TRBV5-5|TRBJ2-3|TRBD1
TGTGCCAGCAGACAGAGGGACAGGGGGCAGACAGATACGCAGTATTTT
CASRQRDRGQTDTQYF
>once|TRBV9|TRBJ1-3|.
TGTGCCAGCAGCGCCTTTGCCCGCTCTGGAAACACCATATATTTT
CASSAFARSGNTIYF
>.|TRBV27|TRBJ2-1|TRBD2
TGTGCCAGCAGTCCACGGACTAGCGGGAGGCGGTACAATGAGCAGTTCTTC
CASSPRTSGRRYNEQFF
>.|TRBV29-1|TRBJ1-1|.
TGCAGCGTTGAAGACCCTGCGGGGTTGGGGTCTGAAGCTTTCTTT
CSVEDPAGLGSEAFF
>.|TRBV18|TRBJ2-1|TRBD2
TGTGCCAGCTCACCGCCTAGCGGTTACAATGAGCAGTTCTTC
CASSPPSGYNEQFF
>.|TRBV2|TRBJ1-1|.
TGTGCCAGCAGTACTTCTCCTCCTACAGTAGAAGCTTTCTTT
CASSTSPPTVEAFF
>.|TRBV11-3|TRBJ2-5|TRBD1
TGTGCCAGCAGCTTGAGGACAGGACAAGAGACCCAGTACTTC
CASSLRTGQETQYF
>.|TRBV6-5|TRBJ2-1|.
TGTGCCAGCAGTTACTCGGGGGTCCTTTACAATGAGCAGTTCTTC
CASSYSGVLYNEQFF
>.|TRBV5-1|TRBJ1-2|TRBD1
TGCGCCAGCAGCACAAGTCGACAGGGAGACGGCTACACCTTC
CASSTSRQGDGYTF
>.|TRBV11-2|TRBJ2-1|TRBD1
TGTGCCAGCAGTTTAGGATGGGGGACAGTCCAACACAATGAGCAGTTCTTC
CASSLGWGTVQHNEQFF
>.|TRBV6-4|TRBJ2-3|.
TGTGCCAGCAGTGACTCACCGAACACAGATACGCAGTATTTT
CASSDSPNTDTQYF
>once|TRBV7-2|TRBJ1-1|TRBD1
TGTGCCAGCAGCCAGGGGCAGGGGGCAGAGACTGAAGCTTTCTTT
CASSQGQGAETEAFF
>.|TRBV18|TRBJ2-2|.
TGTGCCAGCTCACCCCGGGACTCGCGCACCGGGGAGCTGTTTTTT
CASSPRDSRTGELFF
>.|TRBV11-2|TRBJ2-7|.
TGTGCCAGCAGCCGAGTCCGGAACTACGAGCAGTACTTC
CASSRVRNYEQYF
>.|TRBV11-3|TRBJ1-1|.
TGTGCCAGCAGCCTCGGACACTTCATCAACATGAACACTGAAGCTTTCTTT
CASSLGHFINMNTEAFF
>.|TRBV5-6|TRBJ2-5|.
TGTGCCAGCAGCTTGGTAGGAGGGGGTAAAGAGACCCAGTACTTC
CASSLVGGGKETQYF
>.|TRBV5-1|TRBJ2-2|.
TGCGCCAGCAGCTTGGGGGGGCGGCAGAACACCGGGGAGCTGTTTTTT
CASSLGGRQNTGELFF
>.|TRBV9|TRBJ2-1|TRBD1
TGTGCCAGCAGCGTAGGCGGGACAGGGAAAGACAATGAGCAGTTCTTC
CASSVGGTGKDNEQFF
>.|TRBV28|TRBJ1-1|.
TGTGCCAGCAGTGGGGGGGTGCGGAACACTGAAGCTTTCTTT
CASSGGVRNTEAFF
>few|TRBV9|TRBJ1-3|.
TGTGCCAGCAGCGCGACAGTGGAGGCCAATTACAGAAACACCATATATTTT
CASSATVEANYRNTIYF
>.|TRBV10-2|TRBJ1-5|.
TGCGCCAGCAGTGATTTAAGCGGGAGCTATAGCAATCAGCCCCAGCATTTT
CASSDLSGSYSNQPQHF
>once|TRBV19|TRBJ2-5|TRBD1
TGTGCCAGTAGTCTGCCGGGACAGGGGAACCAAGAGACCCAGTACTTC
CASSLPGQGNQETQYF
>.|TRBV2|TRBJ2-7|.
TGTGCCAGCAGAGGAACAGGGACGGGAAGATACGAGCAGTACTTC
CASRGTGTGRYEQYF
>.|TRBV27|TRBJ1-5|TRBD1
TGTGCCAGCAGTACGGGACAGCCTAATCAGCCCCAGCATTTT
CASSTGQPNQPQHF
>once|TRBV19|TRBJ2-7|.
TGTGCCAGTAGTAAGGAAAGCGGGTTCGGCGAGCAGTACTTC
CASSKESGFGEQYF
>.|TRBV7-6|TRBJ2-2|.
TGTGCCAGCAGCTTATCGTCTCTAACCGGGGAGCTGTTTTTT
CASSLSSLTGELFF
>.|TRBV7-8|TRBJ2-7|TRBD2
TGTGCCAGCAGCCTCGGAGGGTGGGGGACTAGCGGGGCATCCTACGAGCAGTACTTC
CASSLGGWGTSGASYEQYF
>.|TRBV28|TRBJ2-1|.
TGTGCCAGCAGAAGGCAGGGAGGGGGGGATGAGCAGTTCTTC
CASRRQGGGDEQFF
>.|TRBV2|TRBJ2-1|.
TGTGCCAGCAGTGTTCAGAAGAATGAGCAGTTCTTC
CASSVQKNEQFF
>.|TRBV5-1|TRBJ1-1|.
TGCGCCAGCAGCTTGGATGGCGTCACCAGTCCGGCTTTCTTT
CASSLDGVTSPAFF
>.|TRBV6-5|TRBJ2-7|.
TGTGCCAGCAGTTACGAGGCAGGCGTCTACGAGCAGTACTTC
CASSYEAGVYEQYF
>.|TRBV6-1|TRBJ2-2|.
TGTGCCAGCATACGGGAGAGAAGTATCGGGGAGCTGTTTTTT
CASIRERSIGELFF
>.|TRBV6-1|TRBJ2-3|.
TGTGCCAGCAGTGAAGGAGATACGCAGTATTTT
CASSEGDTQYF